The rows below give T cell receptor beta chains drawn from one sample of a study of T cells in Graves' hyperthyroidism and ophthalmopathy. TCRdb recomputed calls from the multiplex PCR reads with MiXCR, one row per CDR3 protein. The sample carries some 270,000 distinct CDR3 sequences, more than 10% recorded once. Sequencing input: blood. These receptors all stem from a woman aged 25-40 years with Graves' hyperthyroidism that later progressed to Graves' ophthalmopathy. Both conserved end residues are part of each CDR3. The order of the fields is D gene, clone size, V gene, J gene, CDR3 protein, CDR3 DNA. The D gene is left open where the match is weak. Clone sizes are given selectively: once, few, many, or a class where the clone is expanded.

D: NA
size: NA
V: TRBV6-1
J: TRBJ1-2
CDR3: CASTLSWDGGSGYTF
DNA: NA

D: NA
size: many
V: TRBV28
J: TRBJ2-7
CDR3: CASVREHEQYF
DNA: TGTGCCAGCGTCCGGGAGCACGAGCAGTACTTC

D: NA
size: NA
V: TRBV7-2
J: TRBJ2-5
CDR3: CASTASASRETQYF
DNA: TGTGCCAGCACCGCTAGCGCCTCCAGGGAGACCCAGTACTTC

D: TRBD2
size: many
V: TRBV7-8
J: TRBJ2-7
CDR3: CASSLALPGGRYEQYF
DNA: TGTGCCAGCAGCTTAGCGCTCCCGGGAGGGCGGTACGAGCAGTACTTC

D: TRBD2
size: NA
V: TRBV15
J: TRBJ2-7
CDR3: CATSTAGEGVYEQYF
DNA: TGTGCCACCAGCACGGCGGGGGAGGGCGTCTACGAGCAGTACTTC

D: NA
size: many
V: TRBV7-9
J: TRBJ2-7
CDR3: CASSLRRAVEQYF
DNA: TGTGCCAGCAGCTTACGTCGGGCGGTCGAGCAGTACTTC

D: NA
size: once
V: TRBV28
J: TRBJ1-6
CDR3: CASRHTWGGNSPLHF
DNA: TGTGCCAGCAGACATACCTGGGGGGGGAATTCACCCCTCCACTTT

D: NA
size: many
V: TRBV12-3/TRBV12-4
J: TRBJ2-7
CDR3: CASSLVGGTYEQYF
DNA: TGTGCCAGCAGTTTAGTTGGCGGAACCTACGAGCAGTACTTC

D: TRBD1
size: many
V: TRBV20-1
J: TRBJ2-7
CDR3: CSARQGYEQYF
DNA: TGCAGTGCGAGACAGGGTTACGAGCAGTACTTC

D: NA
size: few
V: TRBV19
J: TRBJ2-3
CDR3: CASTDGWGSEDTQYF
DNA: TGTGCCAGTACCGATGGATGGGGATCGGAGGATACGCAGTATTTT

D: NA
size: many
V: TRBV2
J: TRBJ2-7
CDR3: CASSGSAYEQYF
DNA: TGTGCCAGCAGTGGGTCGGCCTACGAGCAGTACTTC

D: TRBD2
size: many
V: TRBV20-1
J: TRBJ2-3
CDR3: CSAPMLAGGPDTQYF
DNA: TGCAGTGCTCCGATGCTAGCGGGAGGGCCTGATACGCAGTATTTT

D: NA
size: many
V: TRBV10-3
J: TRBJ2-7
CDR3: CAIAGGSYEQYF
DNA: TGTGCCATTGCAGGGGGGTCTTACGAGCAGTACTTC

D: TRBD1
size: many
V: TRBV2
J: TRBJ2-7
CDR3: CASRTDTGGRVDEQYF
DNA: TGTGCCAGCAGGACAGACACAGGGGGAAGGGTCGACGAGCAGTACTTC

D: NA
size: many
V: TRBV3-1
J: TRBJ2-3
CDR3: CASSQWRSFTDTQYF
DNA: TGTGCCAGCAGCCAGTGGCGGAGTTTCACAGATACGCAGTATTTT

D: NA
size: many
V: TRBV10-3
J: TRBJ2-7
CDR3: CAISEPPGEEQYF
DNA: TGTGCCATCAGTGAGCCGCCGGGGGAAGAGCAGTACTTC

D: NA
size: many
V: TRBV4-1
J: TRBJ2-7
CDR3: CASSQGGGGLSSYEQYF
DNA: TGCGCCAGCAGCCAAGGTGGAGGGGGCCTGAGCTCCTACGAGCAGTACTTC

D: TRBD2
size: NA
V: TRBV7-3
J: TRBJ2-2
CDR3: CASSLGTSGPNTGELFF
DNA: TGTGCCAGCAGCTTAGGGACTAGCGGACCCAACACCGGGGAGCTGTTTTTT

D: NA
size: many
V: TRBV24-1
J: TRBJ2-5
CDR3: CATSDPRDTKETQYF
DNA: TGTGCCACCAGTGATCCCCGGGACACCAAAGAGACCCAGTACTTC

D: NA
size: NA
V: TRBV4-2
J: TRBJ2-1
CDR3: CASSQGLRKYNEQFF
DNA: TGTGCCAGCAGCCAAGGACTTCGGAAATACAATGAGCAGTTCTTC

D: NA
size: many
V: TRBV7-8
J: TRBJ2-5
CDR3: CASSDRRITVQETQYF
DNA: TGTGCCAGCAGCGACAGGAGGATAACAGTCCAAGAGACCCAGTACTTC

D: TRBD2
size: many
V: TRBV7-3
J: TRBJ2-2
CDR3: CASSFGLAVGTGELFF
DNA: TGTGCCAGCAGCTTCGGACTAGCGGTGGGCACCGGGGAGCTGTTTTTT

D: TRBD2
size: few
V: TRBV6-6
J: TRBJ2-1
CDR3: CASSYSTTSGRILEQFF
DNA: TGTGCCAGCAGTTACTCGACTACTAGCGGGAGAATTCTTGAGCAGTTCTTC

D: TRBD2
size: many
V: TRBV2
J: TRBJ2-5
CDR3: CASSEGLEQTQYF
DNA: TGTGCCAGCAGTGAGGGACTAGAACAGACCCAGTACTTC

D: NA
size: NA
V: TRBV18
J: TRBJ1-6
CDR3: CASSPTDRWEGSPLHF
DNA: TGTGCCAGCTCCCCGACAGACAGGTGGGAAGGCTCACCCCTCCACTTT

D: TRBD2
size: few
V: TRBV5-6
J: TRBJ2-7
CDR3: CASSWGGSSYEQYF
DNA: TGTGCCAGCAGCTGGGGGGGGAGCTCCTACGAGCAGTACTTC

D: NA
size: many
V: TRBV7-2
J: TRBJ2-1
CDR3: CASSLGWATYNEQFF
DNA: TGTGCCAGCAGCTTAGGCTGGGCTACCTACAATGAGCAGTTCTTC

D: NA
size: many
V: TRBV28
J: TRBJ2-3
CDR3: CASRQDGEMVPDTQYF
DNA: TGTGCCAGCAGACAGGACGGGGAGATGGTCCCAGATACGCAGTATTTT

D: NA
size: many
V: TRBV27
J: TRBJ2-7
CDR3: CASSFGPGYEQYF
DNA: TGTGCCAGCAGTTTTGGGCCCGGCTACGAGCAGTACTTC

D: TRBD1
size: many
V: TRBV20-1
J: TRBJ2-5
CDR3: CSVDRAQETQYF
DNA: TGCAGTGTCGACAGGGCCCAAGAGACCCAGTACTTC

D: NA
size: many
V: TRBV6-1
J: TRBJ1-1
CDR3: CASRGKNTEAFF
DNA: TGTGCCAGCAGGGGGAAGAACACTGAAGCTTTCTTT

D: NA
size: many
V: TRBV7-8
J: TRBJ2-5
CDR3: CASSLLFGSPETQYF
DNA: TGTGCCAGCAGCCTCTTGTTCGGATCCCCAGAGACCCAGTACTTC

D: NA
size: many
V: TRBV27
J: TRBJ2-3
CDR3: CASSPADLWTQYF
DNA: TGTGCCAGCAGTCCCGCGGACCTTTGGACGCAGTATTTT

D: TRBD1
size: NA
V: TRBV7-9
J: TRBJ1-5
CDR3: CASSKGGVYQPQHF
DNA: TGTGCCAGCAGCAAAGGGGGCGTCTATCAGCCCCAGCATTTT

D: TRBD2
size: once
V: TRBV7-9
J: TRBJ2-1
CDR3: CASSRRTSGTYNEQFF
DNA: TGTGCCAGCAGCCGCCGGACTAGCGGCACCTACAATGAGCAGTTCTTC

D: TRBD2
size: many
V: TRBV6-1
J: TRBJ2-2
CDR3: CASSGLAAFTNTGELFF
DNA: TGTGCCAGCTCTGGACTAGCGGCCTTTACGAACACCGGGGAGCTGTTTTTT

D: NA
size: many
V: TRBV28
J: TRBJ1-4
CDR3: CASSFSPGRGVSTNEKLFF
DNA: TGTGCCAGCAGTTTTTCGCCGGGAAGAGGTGTCTCAACTAATGAAAAACTGTTTTTT

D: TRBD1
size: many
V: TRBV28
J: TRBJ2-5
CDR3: CASSPAGTAQETQYF
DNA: TGTGCCAGCAGCCCGGCTGGGACAGCGCAAGAGACCCAGTACTTC

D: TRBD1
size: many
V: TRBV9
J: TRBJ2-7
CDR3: CASSPAQGTYEQYF
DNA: TGTGCCAGCAGCCCAGCACAGGGGACCTACGAGCAGTACTTC

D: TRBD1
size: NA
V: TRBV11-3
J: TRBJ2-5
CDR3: CASSSGDRGLQETQYF
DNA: TGTGCCAGCAGCTCGGGGGACAGGGGACTTCAAGAGACCCAGTACTTC

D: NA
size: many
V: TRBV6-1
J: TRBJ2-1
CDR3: CASSGLAKSSYNEQFF
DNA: TGTGCCAGCAGTGGCTTGGCCAAGAGCTCCTACAATGAGCAGTTCTTC

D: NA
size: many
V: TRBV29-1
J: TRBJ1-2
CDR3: CSVANTNYGYTF
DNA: TGCAGCGTTGCAAATACCAACTATGGCTACACCTTC

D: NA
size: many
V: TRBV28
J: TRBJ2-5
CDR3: CASSFLQGETQYF
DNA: TGTGCCAGCAGTTTTCTGCAGGGGGAGACCCAGTACTTC

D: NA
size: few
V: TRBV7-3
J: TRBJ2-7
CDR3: CASSLGDGGGEQYF
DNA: TGTGCCAGCAGCTTAGGTGATGGAGGGGGCGAGCAGTACTTC

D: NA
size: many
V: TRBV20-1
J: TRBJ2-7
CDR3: CSAPSGLHSYEQYF
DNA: TGCAGTGCCCCGTCGGGTCTCCACTCCTACGAGCAGTACTTC

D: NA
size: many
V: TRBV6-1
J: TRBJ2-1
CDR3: CASSALLYNEQFF
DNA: TGTGCCAGCAGTGCACTCCTATACAATGAGCAGTTCTTC

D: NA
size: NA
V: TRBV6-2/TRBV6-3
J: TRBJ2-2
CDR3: CASSHRGSNTGELFF
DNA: TGTGCCAGCAGCCACCGAGGATCCAACACCGGGGAGCTGTTTTTT

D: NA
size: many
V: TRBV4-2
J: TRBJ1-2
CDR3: CASSQVGVWDYGYTF
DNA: TGTGCCAGCAGCCAAGTGGGGGTCTGGGACTATGGCTACACCTTC

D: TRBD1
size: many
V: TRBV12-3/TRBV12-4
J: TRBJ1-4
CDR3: CASSSQGQVGEKLFF
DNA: TGTGCCAGCAGTTCCCAGGGACAGGTCGGAGAAAAACTGTTTTTT

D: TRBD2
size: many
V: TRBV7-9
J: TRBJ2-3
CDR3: CASSTQREETDTQYF
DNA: TGTGCCAGCAGCACTCAGCGGGAGGAGACAGATACGCAGTATTTT

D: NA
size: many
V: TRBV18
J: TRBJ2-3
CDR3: CASSPQRITDTQYF
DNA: TGTGCCAGCTCACCACAGCGGATCACAGATACGCAGTATTTT

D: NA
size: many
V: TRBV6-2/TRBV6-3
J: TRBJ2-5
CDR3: CASVAAGSGTQYF
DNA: TGTGCCAGCGTCGCGGCCGGGTCTGGGACCCAGTACTTC

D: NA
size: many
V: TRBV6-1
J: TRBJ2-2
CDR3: CASRKSSETGELFF
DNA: TGTGCCAGCAGAAAATCTAGCGAAACCGGGGAGCTGTTTTTT

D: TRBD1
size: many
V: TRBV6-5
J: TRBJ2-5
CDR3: CASSYSNSGQGKETQYF
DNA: TGTGCCAGCAGTTACTCGAATTCGGGACAGGGGAAAGAGACCCAGTACTTC